This TCR beta chain appears in the sequencing data of a study of blood T cell repertoires in COVID-19. About the study: The United States, Italy and Spain provided the acute and convalescent COVID-19 samples. In each case, the material was cDNA or gDNA derived from T cells, B-cell-depleted T cells, or PBMCs.

The germline V gene has CDR1 GTSNPN and CDR2 SVGIG (reference sequence). V dropped 8 bases and J dropped 1; count of bases not matched to a gene: 4. The CDR3 contains 13 residues. Sequenced by immunoSEQ multiplex PCR; TCRdb stores in-frame clones only, minus some. The repertoire holds over 150,000 clones, roughly 71% seen once, with more than 3% in the top ten. The chain combines TRBV30 with TRBJ1-1, with 10 bases that match TRBD1. What was sequenced was peripheral blood. The TCR comes from a woman older than 75 with acute or convalescent COVID-19. CDR3 in DNA: TGTGCCAGGACAGGGGGATCGAACACTGAAGCTTTCTTT. Amino acids: CARTGGSNTEAFF.